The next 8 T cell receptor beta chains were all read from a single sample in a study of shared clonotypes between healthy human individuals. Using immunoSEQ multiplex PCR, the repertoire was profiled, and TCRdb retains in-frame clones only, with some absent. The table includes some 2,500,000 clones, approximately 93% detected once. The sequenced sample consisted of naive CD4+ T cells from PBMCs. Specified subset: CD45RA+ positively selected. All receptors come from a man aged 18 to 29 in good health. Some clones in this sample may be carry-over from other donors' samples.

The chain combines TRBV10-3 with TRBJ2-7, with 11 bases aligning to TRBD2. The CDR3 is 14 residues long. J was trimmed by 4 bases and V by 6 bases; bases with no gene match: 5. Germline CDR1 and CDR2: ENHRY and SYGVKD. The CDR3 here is CAIRKIAGGYEQYF. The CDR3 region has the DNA TGTGCCATCAGGAAAATAGCGGGAGGGTACGAGCAGTACTTC.

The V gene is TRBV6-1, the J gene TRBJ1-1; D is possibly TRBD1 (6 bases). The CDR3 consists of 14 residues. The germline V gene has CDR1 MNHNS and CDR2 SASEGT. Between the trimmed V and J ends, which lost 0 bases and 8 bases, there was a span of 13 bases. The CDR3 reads CASSEAQQGREAFF. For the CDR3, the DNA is TGTGCCAGCAGTGAAGCCCAGCAGGGGCGGGAAGCTTTCTTT.

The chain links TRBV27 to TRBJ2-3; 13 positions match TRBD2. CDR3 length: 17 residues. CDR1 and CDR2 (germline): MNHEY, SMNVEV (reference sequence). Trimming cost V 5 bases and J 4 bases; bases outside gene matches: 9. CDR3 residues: CASSTGTSGKRADTQYF. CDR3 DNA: TGTGCCAGCAGTACCGGGACTAGCGGGAAAAGGGCAGATACGCAGTATTTT.

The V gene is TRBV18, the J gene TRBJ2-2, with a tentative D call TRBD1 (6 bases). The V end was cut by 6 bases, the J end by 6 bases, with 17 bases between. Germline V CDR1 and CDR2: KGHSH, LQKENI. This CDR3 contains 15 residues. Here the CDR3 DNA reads TGTGCCAGCTCCCGGACGGAGGCAGGGGCCGGGGAGCTGTTTTTT. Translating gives CASSRTEAGAGELFF.

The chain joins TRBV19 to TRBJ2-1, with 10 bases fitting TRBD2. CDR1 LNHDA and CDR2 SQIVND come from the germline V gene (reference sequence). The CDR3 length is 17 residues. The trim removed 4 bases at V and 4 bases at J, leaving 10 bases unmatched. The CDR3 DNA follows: TGTGCCAGTAGTACCCCCGGTCGACTAGCGGGTTACAATGAGCAGTTCTTC. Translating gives CASSTPGRLAGYNEQFF.

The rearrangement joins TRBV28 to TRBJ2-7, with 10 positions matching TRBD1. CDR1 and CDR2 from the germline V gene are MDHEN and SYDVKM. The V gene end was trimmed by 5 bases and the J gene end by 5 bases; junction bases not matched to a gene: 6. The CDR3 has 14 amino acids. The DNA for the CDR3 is TGTGCCAGCAGTACTCCGGGACAGGGGAACGAGCAGTACTTC. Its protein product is CASSTPGQGNEQYF.

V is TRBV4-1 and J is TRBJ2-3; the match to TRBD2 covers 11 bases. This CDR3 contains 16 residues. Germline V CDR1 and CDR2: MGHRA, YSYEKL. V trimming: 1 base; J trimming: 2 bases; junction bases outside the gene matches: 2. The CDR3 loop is CASSQGLAGPTDTQYF. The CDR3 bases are TGCGCCAGCAGCCAAGGACTAGCGGGACCCACAGATACGCAGTATTTT.

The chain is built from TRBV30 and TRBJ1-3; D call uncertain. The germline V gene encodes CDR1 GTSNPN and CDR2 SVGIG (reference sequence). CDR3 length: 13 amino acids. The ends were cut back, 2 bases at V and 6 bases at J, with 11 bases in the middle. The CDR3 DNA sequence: TGTGCCTGGAGTTCCGACTTATTAAACACCATATATTTT. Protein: CAWSSDLLNTIYF.